One and the same sample provided the 20 T cell receptor beta chains below, sequenced in a study of monozygotic twins with inflammatory bowel disease. TCRdb reworked the 5' RACE reads into one entry per CDR3 protein, no DNA. The repertoire table contains about 380,000 distinct CDR3 sequences. Sequenced sample: blood. The receptors come from a human donor with ulcerative colitis or Crohn's disease, or a healthy co-twin of an affected twin (not recorded which).

The CDR3 sequence: CASSSRRSYNSPLHF. The chain has TRBV12-3 or TRBV12-4 and TRBJ1-6. There are 15 residues in the CDR3.

This sequence joins TRBV6-2 or TRBV6-3 and TRBJ2-3; TCRdb selects TRBD1, and the lack of DNA leaves this call unchecked. Germline V gives CDR1 MNHEY, CDR2 SVGEGT. CDR3 size: 15 residues. The CDR3 protein is CASSYLPGSTDTQYF.

The rearrangement joins TRBV7-2 to TRBJ1-2; TCRdb's D gene call, TRBD1, goes unchecked for lack of DNA. This CDR3 region has 15 residues. Germline CDR1 reads SGHTA; CDR2 reads FQGNSA. The chain's CDR3 is CASSLTTGTGYGYTF.

V is TRBV20-1 and J is TRBJ2-2. Germline loops: CDR1 DFQATT, CDR2 SNEGSKA (reference sequence). The CDR3 loop spans 17 amino acids. The CDR3 protein is CSARDPRLAGGTGELFF.

This chain connects TRBV29-1 to TRBJ1-1. Germline V lookup: CDR1 SQVTM, CDR2 ANQGSEA. This CDR3 is built from 12 residues. The CDR3 sequence is CSAWAGLAEAFF.

This chain uses TRBV6-2 or TRBV6-3 with TRBJ1-1; the D call from TCRdb, TRBD1, cannot be confirmed without DNA. CDR3 size: 14 residues. Germline V gene sequence: CDR1 MNHEY, CDR2 SVGEGT. CDR3 region: CASTQGRRVTEAFF.

This rearrangement joins TRBV6-2 or TRBV6-3 to TRBJ1-1; TCRdb calls TRBD1, which cannot be checked without DNA. CDR3 length: 17 residues. Germline V gene sequence: CDR1 MNHEY, CDR2 SVGEGT. CDR3 protein: CASSYSGTGIRGTEAFF.

The J gene is TRBJ1-2, the V gene TRBV29-1; TCRdb names TRBD1, which stays unverified in the absence of DNA. The CDR3 consists of 11 residues. CDR1 is SQVTM and CDR2 is ANQGSEA in the germline V gene. CDR3 region: CSVAGGYGYIF. Supplemented by reference TRBV29-1 and TRBJ1-2, the full variable domain reads SAVISQKPSRDICQRGTSLTIQCQVDSQVTMMFWYRQQPGQSLTLIATANQGSEATYESGFVIDKFPISRPNLTFSTLTVSNMSPEDSSIYLCSVAGGYGYIFGSGTRLTVV.

V is TRBV19 and J is TRBJ2-1. The V gene's germline CDR1 is LNHDA and CDR2 SQIVND (reference sequence). CDR3 length equals 15 residues. CDR3 protein: CASSIGLTPYNEQFF.

V gene TRBV12-3 or TRBV12-4 combines with J gene TRBJ2-2; absent DNA, TCRdb's TRBD1 call cannot be checked. The CDR3 length is 13 residues. This chain's CDR3 is CASSQRGVGELFF.

The chain couples TRBV9 to TRBJ1-2. Germline CDR1 and CDR2: SGDLS and YYNGEE. This CDR3 has 14 residues. The CDR3 loop reads CASSVEADNYGYTF.

The gene calls are TRBV7-9 and TRBJ1-5. CDR3 length equals 13 residues. CDR1 and CDR2 from the germline V gene are SEHNR and FQNEAQ (reference sequence). CDR3 amino acids: CASSPAGGQPQHF.

The gene calls are TRBV5-1 and TRBJ2-6; lacking DNA, the TRBD1 call made by TCRdb goes unchecked. CDR3 length equals 21 residues. Germline assignment: CDR1 SGHRS and CDR2 YFSETQ. The CDR3 spells CASSLASWDRGLASGANVLTF.

The chain combines TRBV20-1 with TRBJ1-3; TCRdb selects TRBD1, and the lack of DNA leaves this call unchecked. Germline V CDR1 and CDR2: DFQATT, SNEGSKA (reference sequence). This CDR3 has 15 amino acids. CDR3: CSVPRPRGDGNTIYF.

The J gene is TRBJ2-7, the V gene TRBV24-1; the TCRdb D gene call, TRBD1, has no DNA to confirm it. Germline lookup yields CDR1 KGHDR and CDR2 SFDVKD. This CDR3 is built from 12 residues. CDR3 sequence: CATSAGSTEQYF.

The chain carries TRBV5-5 and TRBJ2-1; TCRdb's D gene call, TRBD1, goes unchecked for lack of DNA. Germline V CDR1 and CDR2: SGHKS, YYEKEE (reference sequence). This CDR3 has 15 residues. The CDR3 loop reads CASSLWGATNNEQFF. Combining the CDR3 with reference TRBV5-5 and TRBJ2-1 gives the whole variable domain DAGVTQSPTHLIKTRGQQVTLRCSPISGHKSVSWYQQVLGQGPQFIFQYYEKEERGRGNFPDRFSARQFPNYSSELNVNALLLGDSALYLCASSLWGATNNEQFFGPGTRLTVL.

The gene calls are TRBV24-1 and TRBJ2-1; TCRdb selects TRBD1, and the lack of DNA leaves this call unchecked. The length of the CDR3 is 19 residues. Germline-derived CDR1 and CDR2 are KGHDR and SFDVKD. CDR3 loop: CATSDRSSARDRAYNEQFF.

V gene TRBV9 combines with J gene TRBJ1-3. The CDR3 loop spans 14 amino acids. In germline, CDR1 is SGDLS, CDR2 YYNGEE. The CDR3 loop reads CASSVSVSGNTIYF.

The chain joins TRBV2 to TRBJ2-7; TCRdb's assignment of TRBD1 cannot be checked, as there is no DNA. CDR1 SNHLY and CDR2 FYNNEI come from the germline V gene. This CDR3 contains 15 residues. The CDR3 loop reads CASSESAGAVYEQYF.

The J gene is TRBJ2-1, the V gene TRBV2; TCRdb reports TRBD2, a call that lacks DNA to check it against. Germline V gene lookup returns CDR1 SNHLY and CDR2 FYNNEI. The CDR3 has 17 residues. The CDR3 sequence is CAIRGLVFLFSYNEQFF.